The present TCR beta chain was sequenced within a study of T-cell memory formation after mild COVID-19. Germline values: CDR1 SGHRS, CDR2 YFSETQ. The CDR3 loop spans 13 amino acids. V lost 8 bases, J lost 4 bases, and 13 bases lay in between. General study findings and limits: The appearance of some responding clones in pre-infection memory suggested that cross-reactive memory joined. Among CD4+ contracting clones, most were CM and EM, and CD8+ ones EMRA.

TCRdb re-derived calls from the 5' RACE reads in MiXCR, one entry per CDR3 protein. The sample yields approximately 390,000 distinct CDR3 sequences, about a sixth seen once. There are a few counts of this clonotype. Its antigen remains unknown. This chain links TRBV5-1 with TRBJ2-4; tentative D call: TRBD2 (5 bases). The source material was PBMCs or a T cell subset sorted from them (not recorded which). The origin of this receptor is a man younger than 35 who had mild COVID-19 (a few samples of this study predate the infection). Cell type and time point are not known. CDR3: CASSIGVKNIQYF. The CDR3 coding sequence is TGCGCCAGTTCGATCGGGGTGAAAAACATTCAGTACTTC.